This TCR beta chain originates from a study of blood T cell repertoires in COVID-19 (dated by TCRdb to the early 2020s). Context from the whole study: The collaborator samples originated in the United States, Italy and Spain and spanned the acute and convalescent phases of COVID-19. Subjects who had been exposed to COVID-19, were actively infected with it, or had recovered from it provided the deeply sampled blood TCRbeta repertoires that made up the dataset. The prospective study material was composed of cDNA or gDNA derived from T cells, B-cell-depleted T cells, or PBMCs. The samples were drawn from two sources: the first 160 participants of the ongoing ImmuneRACE study, and fewer than 1,500 subjects contributed by 6 global collaborators. Nearly every sample came with metadata listing a de-identified subject ID, COVID-19 status, age in years and sex. The repertoires were released in a freely available public database intended as a resource for research on the immune response to SARS-CoV-2. Where available, HLA class I and class II types were obtained from metadata supplied by the sample provider rather than from assay-based typing. Here is what the overall study found, with its caveats: The amount of clinical and demographic metadata varied by source and participant and was provided uncurated.

The junction shows trimming of 0 bases on V and 3 bases on J, and the gene matches do not reach 0 bases of it. Sequences SGHRS (CDR1) and YFSETQ (CDR2) are obtained from the germline V gene. Its CDR3 holds 15 amino acids, cysteine through phenylalanine. The read is trimmed to its CDR3 DNA, 45 bases read in frame from base 1. TCRbeta CDR3 regions were amplified from genomic DNA by means of the immunoSEQ Assay, a bias-controlled multiplex PCR. Under the source paper's analysis protocol: The number of nucleated cells in each sample was estimated by amplification of reference gene primers within the assay. To quantify the absolute abundance of each unique TCRbeta CDR3 rearrangement, sequence reads were collapsed and filtered. For each sample, productive Simpson clonality was calculated by taking the square root of Simpson's diversity index across productive rearrangements. Not all clones reach the TCRdb copy of this immuneACCESS table, which keeps in-frame sequences only. Checked studies attribute under half of the gap to unresolved V genes and leave the rest unexplained. For V, J and clone size, that table is used; D and trimming come from the DNA. The sample table contains more than 110,000 clones; only one count was recorded for just under 90% of them. The ten largest clonotypes hold around 10% of the sample.

Note on this clone: The antigen it binds to is not known. Qualities for individual bases were not recorded, and no much larger clone is one base off.

Whole blood was collected in K2EDTA tubes by collaborating institutions according to the institutions' own protocols. Collaborator samples were shipped for TCRbeta analysis as frozen whole blood, isolated PBMCs, or DNA extracted from either sample type. The sequence links TRBV5-1 to TRBJ2-2; TRBD1 lines up with 9 middle nucleotides. This receptor was identified in a woman older than 75 with acute or convalescent COVID-19. Sequenced sample: peripheral blood. CDR3 protein: CASSLGDRDTGELFF. In nucleotides, the sequence is TGCGCCAGCAGCTTGGGGGACAGGGACACCGGGGAGCTGTTTTTT.